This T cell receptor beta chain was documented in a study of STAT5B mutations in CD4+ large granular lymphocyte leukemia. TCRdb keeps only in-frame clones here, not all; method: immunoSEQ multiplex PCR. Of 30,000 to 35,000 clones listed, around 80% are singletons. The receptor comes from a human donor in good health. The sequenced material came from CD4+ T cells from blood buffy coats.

CDR3 sequence (DNA): TGTGCCAGCACCACCGGCAGGGTTTGGACTGAAGCTTTCTTT. Amino acids: CASTTGRVWTEAFF. The chain links TRBV7-2 to TRBJ1-1, with D tentatively TRBD1 (5 bases). With 7 bases removed from V and 5 bases from J, the gap between germline ends came to 17 bases. Looked up from germline, CDR1 is SGHTA and CDR2 is FQGNSA. The CDR3 spans 14 residues.